The present T cell receptor beta chain was sequenced within a study of blood T cell repertoires in COVID-19. The method was immunoSEQ multiplex PCR; TCRdb's version includes in-frame clones alone and lacks a portion of them. In the table there are approximately 120,000 clones, 86% of which are singletons. Germline CDR1 reads MNHEY; CDR2 reads SMNVEV (reference sequence). The J segment lost 1 base and the V segment lost 5 bases, leaving 15 bases of the junction unmatched. This CDR3 region has 19 residues. The rearrangement joins TRBV27 to TRBJ2-3, with 10 bases fitting TRBD2. The sample comprised peripheral blood. This sequence was found in a human donor in a cohort sampled during active COVID-19. The CDR3 protein is CASSPRRTSGKGGTDTQYF. In nucleotides, the CDR3 is TGTGCCAGCAGTCCGAGGAGGACTAGCGGTAAAGGCGGCACAGATACGCAGTATTTT.